The 23 T cell receptor beta chains given below trace back to one sample, sequenced in a study of CD8+ T cells in alopecia areata (dated by TCRdb to 2016 to 2019). Library prep was done by the immunoSEQ multiplex PCR assay. RNA was extracted from all samples and reverse transcribed into cDNA as template for TCR sequencing. Imported from immuneACCESS, the table was reduced by TCRdb to in-frame sequences with V and J called. These copies leave out some clones; in studies compared against another copy, an unresolved V gene accounts for under half, and the cause of the remainder is not known. This sample shows over 100,000 clones, and none of them turns up only once. The ten largest clones add up to around 20% of the sample. Material: lesional skin. These receptors were obtained from a C3H/HeJ mouse with alopecia areata. For this strain, the MHC haplotype is H2-k.

Note on this clone: Gene names are the mouse ones. The read terminates 4 residues before the CDR3 end, so the remaining end is supplied by the germline J gene. The chain employs TRBV19 and TRBJ2-2, with D perhaps matching TRBD1 (6 bases). Trimming took off 5 bases at V and 0 bases at J, with 11 bases between the two ends. Per the germline V gene, CDR1 is FNHDT and CDR2 is SITEND (reference sequence). This CDR3 comprises 15 residues. The DNA read from the CDR3 is TGTGCCAGCAGCCCGGGGACACCAAACACCGGG. Its protein product is CASSPGTPNTG. The complete CDR3 protein is CASSPGTPNTGQLYF. Supplemented by reference TRBV19 and TRBJ2-2, the full variable domain reads GGIITQTPKFLIGQEGQKLTLKCQQNFNHDTMYWYRQDSGKGLRLIYYSITENDLQKGDLSEGYDASREKKSSFSLTVTSAQKNEMAVFLCASSPGTPNTGQLYFGEGSKLTVL.

This clone was recorded a few times. Germline and genes here are mouse. Coverage ceases 4 residues before the CDR3 finishes, and the germline J gene fills in the end. The chain joins TRBV1 to TRBJ2-3; the match to TRBD2 covers 9 bases. This CDR3 contains 16 residues. From germline, CDR1 is NSQYPW and CDR2 LRSPGD (reference sequence). The trim removed 4 bases at V and 0 bases at J, leaving 5 bases unmatched. The CDR3 bases that were read are TGCACCTGCAGTGGCCGGGACTGGGTTAGTGCAGAA. Amino acids: CTCSGRDWVSAE. The whole CDR3 region reads CTCSGRDWVSAETLYF.

As to this clone: The listed genes are named as in mouse. Read data end 4 residues before the CDR3 end; the end is taken from the germline J gene. This sequence joins TRBV19 and TRBJ2-2; TRBD1 aligns across 9 bases. V shed 4 bases and J 4 bases; nucleotides not matched to a gene: 5. This CDR3 region has 15 residues. Germline values: CDR1 FNHDT, CDR2 SITEND (reference sequence). The CDR3: CASSWTGVATGQLYF. The CDR3 DNA, read in part, is TGTGCCAGCAGTTGGACAGGGGTTGCCACCGGG. The full variable domain, rest sourced from reference TRBV19 and TRBJ2-2, is GGIITQTPKFLIGQEGQKLTLKCQQNFNHDTMYWYRQDSGKGLRLIYYSITENDLQKGDLSEGYDASREKKSSFSLTVTSAQKNEMAVFLCASSWTGVATGQLYFGEGSKLTVL.

As to this clone: These gene names are mouse names. With the read ending 4 residues before the CDR3 end, the germline J gene is used to fill in that end. The rearrangement uses TRBV19 and TRBJ2-1, with TRBD1 identical over 7 bases. CDR3 length: 15 amino acids. Germline loops: CDR1 FNHDT, CDR2 SITEND (reference sequence). V was clipped by 2 bases and J by 4 bases; unmatched bases: 6. The CDR3: CASSILGTAYAEQFF. The part of the CDR3 DNA that was read is TGTGCCAGCAGTATTCTCGGGACAGCGTATGCT.

In this sample, this clone turned up a few times. These gene names are mouse names. The CDR3 end is not reached by the read, which stops 4 residues before it; the germline J gene fills it in. The chain recombines TRBV13-1 with TRBJ2-1, with D perhaps TRBD1 (6 bases). The V gene's germline CDR1 is NSHNY and CDR2 SYGAGN. The CDR3 is 12 amino acids. The V end was cut by 5 bases, the J end by 5 bases, with 8 bases between. The sequenced part of the CDR3 DNA is TGTGCCAGCAGGGAGGGGGATGCT. Translated, it gives CASREGDA. In full, the CDR3 reads CASREGDAEQFF.

Note on this clone: The genes and germline here are from mouse. The CDR3 is cut off 4 residues early in the read; its end comes from the germline J gene. The chain recombines TRBV1 with TRBJ2-1, with 8 bases aligning to TRBD1. In germline, CDR1 is NSQYPW, CDR2 LRSPGD (reference sequence). CDR3 length: 15 residues. J lost 0 bases, V lost 4 bases, and 2 bases had no gene match. The CDR3 here is CTCSGDRSNYAEQFF. The CDR3 DNA, read in part, is TGCACCTGCAGTGGGGACAGGTCTAACTATGCT. Full variable domain (rest looked up from reference TRBV1 and TRBJ2-1): VTLLEQNPRWRLVPRGQAVNLRCILKNSQYPWMSWYQQDLQKQLQWLFTLRSPGDKEVKSLPGADYLATRVTDTELRLQVANMSQGRTLYCTCSGDRSNYAEQFFGPGTRLTVL.

Ten or more counts support this clone. The germline and genes are mouse ones. The sequenced fragment ends 4 residues before the CDR3 boundary, so the rest is inferred from the germline J gene. J is TRBJ2-2 and V is TRBV13-3; the D gene is possibly TRBD2 (6 bases). CDR3 length equals 15 residues. Trimming shortened V by 5 bases and J by 4 bases, and 15 bases separated the two germline ends. From germline, CDR1 is NNHDY and CDR2 SYVADS. The sequenced CDR3 bases are TGTGCCAGCAGCGCCCGGGGGGAGGCCACCGGG. This sequence encodes CASSARGEATG. In full, the CDR3 reads CASSARGEATGQLYF.

A note on this clone: Mouse gene names apply. The read comes to an end 4 residues before the CDR3 does, leaving the germline J gene to fill in the end. The gene calls are TRBV1 and TRBJ2-1; tentatively, D is TRBD1 (6 bases). This CDR3 contains 15 residues. In germline, CDR1 is NSQYPW, CDR2 LRSPGD (reference sequence). Deletions cut 2 bases from V and 4 bases from J, with 12 bases between. The CDR3 sequence is CTCSANPGQYAEQFF. Incomplete CDR3 DNA: TGCACCTGCAGTGCAAATCCGGGACAATATGCT. The variable domain in full, with the rest retrieved from reference TRBV1 and TRBJ2-1, is VTLLEQNPRWRLVPRGQAVNLRCILKNSQYPWMSWYQQDLQKQLQWLFTLRSPGDKEVKSLPGADYLATRVTDTELRLQVANMSQGRTLYCTCSANPGQYAEQFFGPGTRLTVL.

This clone was detected only a few times. Gene and germline names: mouse. The DNA ends 4 residues before the CDR3 does, and the rest of the CDR3 is filled in from the germline J gene. This chain uses TRBV16 with TRBJ2-3; TRBD1 aligns across 7 bases. V was pared by 5 bases and J by 0 bases, with 5 bases of the junction left unmatched. This CDR3 spans 15 amino acids. Germline V gene lookup returns CDR1 SGHSA and CDR2 FRNQAP. The CDR3: CASSQGTASAETLYF. The DNA read from the CDR3 is TGTGCAAGCAGCCAGGGGACAGCTAGTGCAGAA.

This clone showed up just a few times. These gene names are mouse names. The read terminates 4 residues before the CDR3 end, so the remaining end is supplied by the germline J gene. The J gene is TRBJ2-1, the V gene TRBV13-3; 9 bases are shared with TRBD2. Germline V CDR1 and CDR2: NNHDY, SYVADS. The length of the CDR3 is 14 residues. V shed 4 bases and J 2 bases; nucleotides not matched to a gene: 1. The CDR3 loop reads CASSWGGHYAEQFF. Partial CDR3 DNA: TGTGCCAGCAGTTGGGGGGGCCACTATGCT.

This clone came up a few times. These gene names are mouse names. The CDR3 end falls 4 residues outside the read, so it is completed with the germline J gene. The V call is TRBV13-3, the J call TRBJ2-7; 10 positions match TRBD2. V lost 2 bases and J lost 0; bases outside the gene matches: 8. Germline V gene data show CDR1 as NNHDY and CDR2 as SYVADS. The CDR3 runs 17 residues. The CDR3 region is CASSEAGTGVSSYEQYF. The covered CDR3 bases are TGTGCCAGCAGTGAGGCCGGGACTGGGGTTAGCTCCTAT.

This clone appeared a few times. The listed genes are named as in mouse. The missing CDR3 end, 4 residues past where the read stops, is filled in from the germline J gene. This sequence joins TRBV29 and TRBJ1-1; D uncertain. V dropped 0 bases and J dropped 1 base, with 6 bases sitting between them. Per germline, CDR1 MSHET and CDR2 SYDVDS. The CDR3 consists of 14 residues. The CDR3 spells CASSLSPGNTEVFF. CDR3 DNA, as far as it was read: TGTGCTAGCAGTTTATCTCCAGGGAACACA.

The table lists this clone with a few counts. Germline and genes: mouse. Read sequence stops 4 residues before the CDR3 end, and the germline J gene provides the missing end. V gene TRBV31 combines with J gene TRBJ2-5; D call uncertain. The germline V gene encodes CDR1 GKSSPN and CDR2 SITVG. This CDR3 spans 12 amino acids. This CDR3 reads CAWSNSKDTQYF. Partial CDR3 DNA: TGTGCCTGGAGTAACAGTAAAGAC.

Comments on this clone: Gene names refer to mouse genes. The CDR3 bases that were read are TGTGCCAGCAGCCGGGGACTGGGGGGGAACTATGCT. Residues: CASSRGLGGNYA. The full CDR3 protein is CASSRGLGGNYAEQFF. V usage is TRBV5 and J usage is TRBJ2-1; 13 nucleotides agree with TRBD2. The sequence runs out 4 residues before the end of the CDR3; the remainder is reconstructed from the germline J gene. Germline assignment: CDR1 LGHNA and CDR2 YNLKQL (reference sequence). J was trimmed by 1 base and V by 4 bases; bases with no gene match: 1. This CDR3 comprises 16 residues.

This clone was seen a few times. Gene names and germline refer to mouse. The CDR3 is cut off 4 residues early in the read; its end comes from the germline J gene. This sequence joins TRBV13-3 and TRBJ2-5; TRBD1 might be the D (6 bases). CDR1 NNHDY and CDR2 SYVADS come from the germline V gene. This CDR3 comprises 12 residues. The chain's CDR3 is CASRDSRDTQYF. CDR3 DNA (partial): TGTGCCAGCAGGGACAGCCGGGAC.

About this clone itself: Mouse names are used for the genes. The read falls 4 residues short of the CDR3 end, and the missing part is taken from the germline J gene. This chain connects TRBV1 to TRBJ1-4, with 9 nucleotides matching TRBD1. The CDR3 is made up of 15 amino acids. Germline-derived CDR1 and CDR2 are NSQYPW and LRSPGD (reference sequence). The CDR3 sequence is CTCSVRDRVAERLFF. The covered CDR3 bases are TGCACCTGCAGTGTCCGGGACAGGGTGGCCGAA.

This clone was counted only a few times. DNA and listed protein disagree at residue 11, so the protein shown here was translated from the DNA. Any gene name here is a mouse gene name. The CDR3 goes on 3 residues after the read ends, and that part is filled in from the germline J gene. The chain carries TRBV13-3 and TRBJ1-3; tentative D call: TRBD1 (6 bases). The CDR3 runs to 14 residues. Trimming took off 5 bases at V and 0 bases at J, with 9 bases between the two ends. CDR1 NNHDY and CDR2 SYVADS come from the germline V gene. Here the CDR3 reads CASRRQDSGNTLYF. The DNA read from the CDR3 is TGTGCCAGCAGACGACAGGATTCTGGAAATACG.

With respect to this clone: The listed genes are named as in mouse. The missing CDR3 end, 4 residues past where the read stops, is filled in from the germline J gene. The chain carries TRBV19 and TRBJ1-1; 7 bases line up with TRBD1. The CDR3 extends over 14 amino acids. Germline V gene data show CDR1 as FNHDT and CDR2 as SITEND (reference sequence). V shed 4 bases, J shed 0 bases, and the junction held 3 bases outside the gene matches. The DNA read from the CDR3 is TGTGCCAGCAGTTACACAGGGGAGAACACA. Translated: CASSYTGENT. The full CDR3 reads CASSYTGENTEVFF.

Comment on this clone: Any gene name here is a mouse gene name. The missing CDR3 end, 4 residues past where the read stops, is filled in from the germline J gene. Other DNA sequences from this sample encode an identical CDR3 as well. The chain employs TRBV1 and TRBJ2-7; 9 bases are shared with TRBD1. Germline CDR1 is NSQYPW and CDR2 is LRSPGD (reference sequence). The V gene end was trimmed by 1 base and the J gene end by 2 bases; junction bases not matched to a gene: 3. The CDR3 loop spans 15 amino acids. CDR3 bases read: TGCACCTGCAGTGCAGCGACAGGGGGACCCTAT. Protein product: CTCSAATGGPY. The entire CDR3 is CTCSAATGGPYEQYF.

A remark on this clone: Gene and germline names: mouse. Sequencing ends 4 residues short of the CDR3 end; the germline J gene provides the rest. This sequence joins TRBV13-3 and TRBJ1-1, with TRBD1 identical over 7 bases. CDR3 length equals 13 residues. Unmatched junction bases numbered 4, after V lost 6 bases and J lost 2 bases. CDR1 NNHDY and CDR2 SYVADS come from the germline V gene. CDR3 sequence reads: CASTRQGNTEVFF. The part of the CDR3 DNA that was read is TGTGCCAGCACCCGACAGGGCAACACA.

For this clone: Genes and germline are mouse. The sequenced part of the CDR3 DNA is TGTGCAAGCAGCTTACCCCAGGGTAACCAAGAC. Protein: CASSLPQGNQD. In full, the CDR3 reads CASSLPQGNQDTQYF. The V call is TRBV16, the J call TRBJ2-5; perhaps TRBD1 as D (5 bases). The read gets to within 4 residues of the CDR3 end, and the germline J gene fills in the rest. CDR1 SGHSA and CDR2 FRNQAP come from the germline V gene. The length of the CDR3 is 15 residues. Trimming cost V 2 bases and J 0 bases, with 9 bases left between them.

This clone was detected only a few times. Mouse germline and gene names are used. The read terminates 4 residues ahead of where the CDR3 ends, so the germline J gene completes it. The J gene is TRBJ2-1, the V gene TRBV13-3; D is ambiguous. Germline values: CDR1 NNHDY, CDR2 SYVADS. V was clipped by 0 bases and J by 1 base, with 8 bases between them. The CDR3 is 15 amino acids. CDR3: CASSDGDKNYAEQFF. The DNA read from the CDR3 is TGTGCCAGCAGTGATGGAGACAAGAACTATGCT.

This clone was counted a few times. The listed genes are named as in mouse. The sequence runs out 4 residues before the end of the CDR3; the remainder is reconstructed from the germline J gene. The V and J genes are TRBV13-3 and TRBJ2-2; TRBD2 aligns across 9 bases. V lost 0 bases and J lost 6; bases outside the gene matches: 3. This CDR3 is built from 15 residues. Germline CDR1 and CDR2: NNHDY and SYVADS. The DNA read from the CDR3 is TGTGCCAGCAGTGATGCCCCTGGGGGGGCCGGG. This sequence encodes CASSDAPGGAG. In full, the CDR3 reads CASSDAPGGAGQLYF.